These 24 T cell receptor beta chains were sequenced from one sample in a study of blood T cell repertoires in COVID-19. Assay used: immunoSEQ multiplex PCR; TCRdb lists only in-frame clones, some missing. This table holds around 190,000 clones, about 79% found once. Input material: peripheral blood. The receptors here all came from a human donor in a cohort sampled during active COVID-19.

This chain connects TRBV2 to TRBJ2-3, with 10 bases that match TRBD2. Germline CDR1 reads SNHLY; CDR2 reads FYNNEI. CDR3 length: 15 amino acids. V lost 4 bases, J lost 2 bases, and 3 bases stayed unmatched. This CDR3 reads CASSGLAGATDTQYF. The CDR3 DNA follows: TGTGCCAGCAGTGGGCTAGCGGGAGCCACAGATACGCAGTATTTT.

The rearrangement uses TRBV5-4 and TRBJ2-7; D is perhaps TRBD2 (6 bases). This CDR3 spans 14 amino acids. The germline gives CDR1 SGHNT, CDR2 YYREEE (reference sequence). Trimming took off 2 bases at V and 2 bases at J, with 11 bases between the two ends. The CDR3 loop reads CASSFGGGPYEQYF. DNA for the CDR3: TGTGCCAGCAGCTTCGGGGGTGGTCCCTACGAGCAGTACTTC.

Notes on this clone: Other nucleotide sequences in the sample specify the same CDR3. The chain couples TRBV9 to TRBJ2-3; 10 bases are shared with TRBD2. This CDR3 comprises 16 residues. Per the germline V gene, CDR1 is SGDLS and CDR2 is YYNGEE. V gave up 0 bases and J gave up 0 bases; unmatched junction bases: 1. The CDR3 region has the DNA TGTGCCAGCAGCGTAGGGACTAGCGGTAGCACAGATACGCAGTATTTT. Amino acid sequence: CASSVGTSGSTDTQYF.

The rearrangement links TRBV10-1 to TRBJ2-7; 8 bases map to TRBD2. J lost 0 bases, V lost 1 base, and 11 bases had no gene match. CDR1 and CDR2 from the germline V gene are WNHNN and SYGVQD (reference sequence). The length of the CDR3 is 18 residues. The CDR3 DNA sequence: TGCGCCAGCAGTGAGTTGGTCTCTAGCGGGCAGAGCTCCTACGAGCAGTACTTC. The encoded protein is CASSELVSSGQSSYEQYF.

This rearrangement joins TRBV20-1 to TRBJ2-5, with D perhaps TRBD1 (6 bases). In germline, CDR1 is DFQATT, CDR2 SNEGSKA (reference sequence). V dropped 8 bases and J dropped 7 bases, with 8 bases sitting between them. The length of the CDR3 is 9 residues. This chain's CDR3 is CSPQGTQYF. In DNA form, the CDR3 reads TGCAGTCCACAGGGGACCCAGTACTTC.

The V gene is TRBV15, the J gene TRBJ2-1; 13 positions match TRBD2. The germline V gene has CDR1 LNHNV and CDR2 YYDKDF (reference sequence). Unmatched junction bases numbered 11, after V lost 2 bases and J lost 7 bases. The CDR3 covers 18 residues. The CDR3 DNA reads as TGTGCCACCAGCAGATCATTCCTCGGACTAGCGGGGGAAAATGAGCAGTTCTTC. Translated: CATSRSFLGLAGENEQFF.

This chain connects TRBV7-9 to TRBJ2-3; 10 nucleotides line up with TRBD1. Germline V gene data show CDR1 as SEHNR and CDR2 as FQNEAQ (reference sequence). This CDR3 has 16 amino acids. V was pared by 5 bases and J by 3 bases, with 8 bases of the junction left unmatched. In DNA form, the CDR3 reads TGTGCCAGCAGCCGAGACAGGGGGCGGTCGACAGATACGCAGTATTTT. Translated, it gives CASSRDRGRSTDTQYF.

The V gene is TRBV7-2, the J gene TRBJ2-1, with no clear D. The V gene's germline CDR1 is SGHTA and CDR2 FQGNSA. There are 14 residues in the CDR3. V was shortened by 1 base and J by 5 bases, with 9 bases between the two germline ends. CDR3 region: CASSLDPRNNEQFF. As DNA, the CDR3 is TGTGCCAGCAGCTTAGATCCTAGAAACAATGAGCAGTTCTTC.

V and J are TRBV18 and TRBJ2-3, with D perhaps matching TRBD2 (6 bases). From germline, CDR1 is KGHSH and CDR2 LQKENI. V shed 10 bases and J shed 2 bases, with 16 bases lying between them. The CDR3 has 14 amino acids. CDR3 nucleotides: TGTGCCACCTTAGGAGGGCCCCTCACAGATACGCAGTATTTT. Encoded protein: CATLGGPLTDTQYF.

The chain carries TRBV7-9 and TRBJ2-2; 12 bases are shared with TRBD2. The CDR3 runs to 18 residues. J was trimmed by 0 bases and V by 5 bases; bases with no gene match: 7. Germline CDR1 is SEHNR and CDR2 is FQNEAQ (reference sequence). The DNA of the CDR3 is TGTGCCAGCAGCCCCCAAGGACTAGCGGGAACGAACACCGGGGAGCTGTTTTTT. Translating it yields CASSPQGLAGTNTGELFF.

The CDR3 sequence is CASSYSIRREEEDTQYF. The CDR3 DNA is TGTGCCAGCAGTTACTCGATCCGGCGGGAGGAGGAAGATACGCAGTATTTT. The chain uses TRBV6-2 or TRBV6-3 and TRBJ2-3, with 8 positions matching TRBD2. The CDR3 loop spans 17 amino acids. Germline V gives CDR1 MNHEY, CDR2 SVGEGT. With 0 bases clipped from V and 5 bases from J, the junction kept 10 bases outside the gene matches.

The V call is TRBV4-2, the J call TRBJ2-3, with D possibly TRBD2 on 5 matching bases. This CDR3 contains 14 residues. Germline lookup yields CDR1 LGHNA and CDR2 YNFKEQ. Trimming stripped 2 bases from V and 0 bases from J, with 6 bases between. CDR3 region: CASSQRTSTDTQYF. In DNA form, the CDR3 reads TGTGCCAGCAGCCAACGGACTAGCACAGATACGCAGTATTTT.

This chain links TRBV19 with TRBJ2-2; 15 nucleotides line up with TRBD2. V gave up 5 bases and J gave up 7 bases; unmatched junction bases: 8. The length of the CDR3 is 17 residues. Germline CDR1 and CDR2: LNHDA and SQIVND (reference sequence). The CDR3 protein is CASSVGLAGGPIGELFF. CDR3 nucleotides: TGTGCCAGTAGTGTCGGACTAGCGGGAGGGCCGATCGGGGAGCTGTTTTTT.

The genes are TRBV4-1 and TRBJ2-3, with TRBD1 as a possible D gene (5 bases). The CDR3 length is 17 residues. CDR1 and CDR2 from the germline V gene are MGHRA and YSYEKL. V gave up 1 base and J gave up 2 bases, with 16 bases separating them. CDR3 nucleotides: TGCGCCAGCAGCCAAGGGAGTGGCAGGGCTATCACAGATACGCAGTATTTT. It is translated as CASSQGSGRAITDTQYF.

V is TRBV11-2 and J is TRBJ2-1, with 10 nucleotides matching TRBD2. V shed 5 bases, J shed 0 bases, and the junction held 4 bases outside the gene matches. Germline CDR1 SGHAT, CDR2 FQNNGV. The CDR3 is made up of 16 amino acids. The CDR3 DNA is TGTGCCAGCAGCATAGGACTAGCGGTCTCCTACAATGAGCAGTTCTTC. Translated: CASSIGLAVSYNEQFF.

V usage is TRBV3-1 (or the pseudogene TRBV3-2) and J usage is TRBJ2-7; 10 bases are shared with TRBD2. This CDR3 has 14 residues. Germline values: CDR1 LGHDT, CDR2 YNNKEL (reference sequence). V trimming: 4 bases; J trimming: 7 bases; junction bases outside the gene matches: 7. The CDR3 bases are TGTGCCAGCAGCCGGACTAGCGGACTTGCGGAGCAGTACTTC. It yields the protein CASSRTSGLAEQYF.

The V gene is TRBV18, the J gene TRBJ2-2; D perhaps matches TRBD2 (6 bases). This CDR3 spans 16 amino acids. Germline values: CDR1 KGHSH, CDR2 LQKENI. Trimming took off 0 bases at V and 3 bases at J, with 11 bases between the two ends. The CDR3 region is CASSPPSGDYTGELFF. In DNA form, the CDR3 reads TGTGCCAGCTCACCACCTAGCGGAGACTACACCGGGGAGCTGTTTTTT.

The chain joins TRBV7-2 to TRBJ2-1; maybe TRBD2 (6 bases). Trimming cost V 3 bases and J 8 bases, with 14 bases left between them. The CDR3 consists of 14 residues. The germline V gene has CDR1 SGHTA and CDR2 FQGNSA. The CDR3 here is CASSFQGLRDEQFF. CDR3 nucleotide sequence: TGTGCCAGCAGCTTTCAGGGACTTAGAGATGAGCAGTTCTTC.

This clone was counted once. This chain connects TRBV6-6 to TRBJ2-5; possible D gene TRBD1, 5 bases. V was trimmed by 8 bases and J by 5 bases, leaving 18 bases between them. The CDR3 spans 14 residues. Germline V lookup: CDR1 MNHNY, CDR2 SVGAGI (reference sequence). DNA of the CDR3: TGTGCCAGCCGGAAAGGGCAGGGTTTTGAGACCCAGTACTTC. As protein: CASRKGQGFETQYF.

The genes are TRBV7-8 and TRBJ2-7; 15 bases are a match to TRBD2. The CDR3 totals 15 residues. CDR1 SGHVS and CDR2 FQNEAQ come from the germline V gene. V lost 5 bases to trimming and J lost 12 bases; unmatched junction nucleotides: 11. Here the CDR3 reads CASSDRTSGRALTYF. CDR3 sequence (DNA): TGTGCCAGCAGCGATCGGACTAGCGGGAGGGCCCTAACGTACTTC.

This clone was observed a few times. This chain uses TRBV29-1 with TRBJ1-5; the match to TRBD1 covers 7 bases. After removal of 6 bases from V and 3 bases from J, the junction contained 5 bases not matched to a gene. The CDR3 spans 13 residues. CDR1 and CDR2 from the germline V gene are SQVTM and ANQGSEA. The DNA of the CDR3 is TGCAGCGTCGGGACAGCAACCAATCAGCCCCAGCATTTT. Amino acid sequence: CSVGTATNQPQHF.

This clone showed up just a few times. The chain is built from TRBV7-8 and TRBJ1-2; unclear D gene. Trimming left V 4 bases short and J 8 bases short, with 17 bases between. This CDR3 spans 14 amino acids. In germline, CDR1 is SGHVS, CDR2 FQNEAQ. The CDR3 sequence is CASSSRVDLVGYTF. For the CDR3, the DNA is TGTGCCAGCAGCTCGCGGGTCGACTTGGTCGGCTACACCTTC. The full variable domain, with the rest looked up from reference TRBV7-8 and TRBJ1-2, is GAGVSQSPRYKVAKRGQDVALRCDPISGHVSLFWYQQALGQGPEFLTYFQNEAQLDKSGLPSDRFFAERPEGSVSTLKIQRTQQEDSAVYLCASSSRVDLVGYTFGSGTRLTVV.

This chain uses TRBV2 with TRBJ1-4, with TRBD1 identical over 8 bases. Trimming took 6 bases from V and 10 from J; bases not matched to a gene: 10. This CDR3 comprises 14 residues. Looked up from germline, CDR1 is SNHLY and CDR2 is FYNNEI. CDR3 nucleotides: TGTGCCAGCAGAGAGGACAGGGCCTTGGGAAAACTGTTTTTT. It translates to CASREDRALGKLFF.

This chain links TRBV19 with TRBJ2-1, with TRBD2 matching 7 bases. This CDR3 is built from 15 residues. V lost 6 bases to trimming and J lost 0 bases; unmatched junction nucleotides: 5. Germline V gives CDR1 LNHDA, CDR2 SQIVND (reference sequence). CDR3 in amino acids: CASSPTSASYNEQFF. In DNA form, the CDR3 reads TGTGCCAGTAGCCCCACTAGCGCCTCCTACAATGAGCAGTTCTTC.